This T cell receptor (beta chain) was identified during a study of CD8 T cells in ankylosing spondylitis. Study outcomes and limitations: Disease-linked clones reportedly concentrated significantly in matched ankylosing spondylitis synovial fluid. Disease-linked clones proved CD8+ and comparatively uncommon in peripheral blood.

This clonotype was seen a few times. Its antigen is as yet unknown. This CDR3 has 16 amino acids. V shed 1 base and J shed 7 bases, with 14 bases lying between them. Germline values: CDR1 SGHVS, CDR2 FNYEAQ. Libraries for TCR beta were made by quantitative 5'-RACE with molecular barcodes. TCRdb re-derived calls from the 5' RACE reads in MiXCR, one entry per CDR3 protein. The table lists approximately 150,000 distinct CDR3 sequences, approximately 9.9% of them singletons. The sequenced material came from blood, either unsorted or a sorted T cell fraction (not recorded which). This TCR was recovered from a female donor with ankylosing spondylitis or in good health (not recorded which). V gene TRBV7-6 combines with J gene TRBJ1-6, with a tentative D call TRBD1 (6 bases). In nucleotides, the CDR3 is TGTGCCAGCAGCTTAGGGGGGGCGTCCCACAATTCACCCCTCCACTTT. Its protein product is CASSLGGASHNSPLHF.